A selection of T cell receptor beta chains follows, all from one sample in a study of blood T cell repertoires in COVID-19. Repertoires were generated with immunoSEQ multiplex PCR, while TCRdb's copy carries only in-frame clones and drops some. The sample lists about 54,000 clones, roughly four fifths occurring once. Sample: peripheral blood. The receptors here all came from a human donor in a cohort sampled during active or convalescent COVID-19. Each CDR3 is given with its conserved first and last residue. A D gene is named only where the DNA matches it firmly. Part of the rows lack a size; the others show once, few, many or a class for expanded clones.

d_gene: .
v_gene: TRBV6-5
abundance: .
j_gene: TRBJ1-1
CDR3aa: CASSAYRAGDTEAFF
CDR3nt: TGTGCCAGCAGCGCATACAGGGCGGGGGACACTGAAGCTTTCTTT

d_gene: .
v_gene: TRBV27
abundance: .
j_gene: TRBJ1-1
CDR3aa: CASSPSTVDWAGTEAFF
CDR3nt: TGTGCCAGCAGTCCCTCGACAGTAGATTGGGCGGGGACTGAAGCTTTCTTT

d_gene: .
v_gene: TRBV5-4
abundance: .
j_gene: TRBJ2-7
CDR3aa: CASSLGGIEQYF
CDR3nt: TGTGCCAGCAGCTTAGGAGGCATCGAGCAGTACTTC

d_gene: TRBD1
v_gene: TRBV19
abundance: once
j_gene: TRBJ1-2
CDR3aa: CASSISPGGIDYGYTF
CDR3nt: TGTGCCAGTAGTATATCTCCAGGGGGCATCGACTATGGCTACACCTTC

d_gene: .
v_gene: TRBV18
abundance: once
j_gene: TRBJ1-1
CDR3aa: CASSPRERGEAFF
CDR3nt: TGTGCCAGCTCACCACGGGAAAGGGGTGAAGCTTTCTTT

d_gene: .
v_gene: TRBV4-3
abundance: .
j_gene: TRBJ2-4
CDR3aa: CASSQDFLAKNIQYF
CDR3nt: TGCGCCAGCAGCCAAGACTTTCTAGCCAAAAACATTCAGTACTTC

d_gene: TRBD2
v_gene: TRBV4-3
abundance: .
j_gene: TRBJ2-1
CDR3aa: CASSQSGGGSDNEQFF
CDR3nt: TGCGCCAGCAGCCAATCAGGCGGGGGATCCGACAATGAGCAGTTCTTC

d_gene: TRBD1
v_gene: TRBV15
abundance: .
j_gene: TRBJ1-2
CDR3aa: CATSRGVWTGANYGYTF
CDR3nt: TGTGCCACCAGCAGAGGAGTTTGGACAGGGGCAAACTATGGCTACACCTTC

d_gene: TRBD1
v_gene: TRBV19
abundance: once
j_gene: TRBJ2-2
CDR3aa: CASKKRDRDTGELFF
CDR3nt: TGTGCCAGTAAGAAACGGGACAGGGACACCGGGGAGCTGTTTTTT

d_gene: .
v_gene: TRBV7-9
abundance: .
j_gene: TRBJ1-2
CDR3aa: CASSISGPKGGNYGYTF
CDR3nt: TGTGCCAGCAGCATTTCAGGGCCCAAGGGAGGTAACTATGGCTACACCTTC

d_gene: TRBD1
v_gene: TRBV19
abundance: .
j_gene: TRBJ2-7
CDR3aa: CASMGQGLLWQYF
CDR3nt: TGTGCCAGCATGGGACAGGGACTCCTTTGGCAGTACTTC

d_gene: TRBD2
v_gene: TRBV6-5
abundance: .
j_gene: TRBJ2-7
CDR3aa: CASSYASGGAYEQYF
CDR3nt: TGTGCCAGCAGTTACGCCAGCGGGGGGGCCTACGAGCAGTACTTC

d_gene: .
v_gene: TRBV27
abundance: few
j_gene: TRBJ2-3
CDR3aa: CASGRTENTDTQYF
CDR3nt: TGTGCCAGCGGACGGACAGAGAACACAGATACGCAGTATTTT

d_gene: TRBD2
v_gene: TRBV5-1
abundance: .
j_gene: TRBJ2-1
CDR3aa: CASSFGGGIYNEQFF
CDR3nt: TGCGCCAGCAGCTTTGGCGGGGGGATTTACAATGAGCAGTTCTTC

d_gene: .
v_gene: TRBV6-5
abundance: .
j_gene: TRBJ2-3
CDR3aa: CASSYSGETTDTQYF
CDR3nt: TGTGCCAGCAGTTACTCGGGAGAGACCACAGATACGCAGTATTTT

d_gene: TRBD1
v_gene: TRBV10-3
abundance: .
j_gene: TRBJ2-5
CDR3aa: CAISGTGLETQYF
CDR3nt: TGTGCCATCAGTGGGACAGGGTTGGAGACCCAGTACTTC

d_gene: TRBD1
v_gene: TRBV6-6
abundance: .
j_gene: TRBJ2-7
CDR3aa: CASTLGQGANEQYF
CDR3nt: TGTGCCAGCACCCTGGGTCAGGGGGCTAATGAGCAGTACTTC

d_gene: .
v_gene: TRBV19
abundance: few
j_gene: TRBJ1-1
CDR3aa: CASTALERDTEAFF
CDR3nt: TGTGCCAGTACTGCCCTCGAGAGGGACACTGAAGCTTTCTTT

d_gene: .
v_gene: TRBV3-1/TRBV3-2
abundance: .
j_gene: TRBJ2-5
CDR3aa: CASSQERRTGTQYF
CDR3nt: TGTGCCAGCAGCCAAGAGCGAAGGACTGGGACCCAGTACTTC

d_gene: .
v_gene: TRBV29-1
abundance: few
j_gene: TRBJ2-1
CDR3aa: CSVVHSRSNEQFF
CDR3nt: TGCAGCGTTGTGCACTCCCGGTCCAATGAGCAGTTCTTC

d_gene: TRBD1
v_gene: TRBV19
abundance: .
j_gene: TRBJ2-3
CDR3aa: CASGTDPTDTQYF
CDR3nt: TGTGCCAGCGGGACAGATCCCACAGATACGCAGTATTTT

d_gene: TRBD2
v_gene: TRBV19
abundance: few
j_gene: TRBJ2-1
CDR3aa: CASSSGGAENEQFF
CDR3nt: TGTGCCAGTAGCAGCGGGGGGGCGGAGAATGAGCAGTTCTTC

d_gene: .
v_gene: TRBV21-1
abundance: .
j_gene: TRBJ1-1
CDR3aa: CASSNTGGARAEAFF
CDR3nt: TGTGCCAGCAGCAATACAGGGGGGGCGAGGGCTGAAGCTTTCTTT

d_gene: .
v_gene: TRBV6-5
abundance: .
j_gene: TRBJ1-2
CDR3aa: CASSPSVGTNYGYTF
CDR3nt: TGTGCCAGCAGTCCCTCGGTCGGGACTAACTATGGCTACACCTTC

d_gene: .
v_gene: TRBV5-1
abundance: .
j_gene: TRBJ1-1
CDR3aa: CASSLEAGGNTEAFF
CDR3nt: TGCGCCAGCAGCTTGGAGGCGGGCGGGAACACTGAAGCTTTCTTT

d_gene: .
v_gene: TRBV5-5
abundance: .
j_gene: TRBJ1-3
CDR3aa: CASSFSPSSGNTIYF
CDR3nt: TGTGCCAGCAGCTTTAGCCCGAGCTCTGGAAACACCATATATTTT

d_gene: .
v_gene: TRBV6-5
abundance: .
j_gene: TRBJ2-7
CDR3aa: CASSLTGTNYEQYF
CDR3nt: TGTGCCAGCAGCCTCACAGGGACCAACTACGAGCAGTACTTC

d_gene: TRBD1
v_gene: TRBV19
abundance: .
j_gene: TRBJ2-5
CDR3aa: CASSTTGVGETQYF
CDR3nt: TGTGCCAGTAGTACGACAGGGGTCGGGGAGACCCAGTACTTC

d_gene: .
v_gene: TRBV7-2
abundance: few
j_gene: TRBJ2-5
CDR3aa: CASSSTGNQQTQYF
CDR3nt: TGTGCCAGCAGCTCCACAGGGAACCAGCAGACCCAGTACTTC

d_gene: .
v_gene: TRBV6-5
abundance: .
j_gene: TRBJ2-2
CDR3aa: CASSYRRVGSGELFF
CDR3nt: TGTGCCAGCAGTTACCGCAGGGTCGGGTCCGGGGAGCTGTTTTTT

d_gene: TRBD1
v_gene: TRBV6-2/TRBV6-3
abundance: .
j_gene: TRBJ1-4
CDR3aa: CASSNRQGDEKLFF
CDR3nt: TGTGCCAGCAGTAACAGACAGGGCGATGAAAAACTGTTTTTT

d_gene: TRBD1
v_gene: TRBV9
abundance: .
j_gene: TRBJ1-5
CDR3aa: CASSVGQGEGQPQHF
CDR3nt: TGTGCCAGCAGCGTTGGACAGGGGGAAGGGCAGCCCCAGCATTTT

d_gene: .
v_gene: TRBV12-3/TRBV12-4
abundance: .
j_gene: TRBJ2-3
CDR3aa: CASSSFSGDTQYF
CDR3nt: TGTGCCAGCAGTTCCTTTAGTGGAGATACGCAGTATTTT

d_gene: TRBD1
v_gene: TRBV30
abundance: .
j_gene: TRBJ1-2
CDR3aa: CAWSRGQGYNYGYTF
CDR3nt: TGTGCCTGGAGTAGGGGACAGGGCTATAACTATGGCTACACCTTC

d_gene: .
v_gene: TRBV30
abundance: .
j_gene: TRBJ1-4
CDR3aa: CAWSRQVNEKLFF
CDR3nt: TGTGCCTGGAGTCGACAGGTTAATGAAAAACTGTTTTTT

d_gene: TRBD1
v_gene: TRBV6-5
abundance: .
j_gene: TRBJ1-2
CDR3aa: CASSSPGQPNYGYTF
CDR3nt: TGTGCCAGCAGTTCCCCGGGACAGCCTAACTATGGCTACACCTTC

d_gene: .
v_gene: TRBV7-2
abundance: few
j_gene: TRBJ2-7
CDR3aa: CASSLLAPPYEQYF
CDR3nt: TGTGCCAGCAGCTTACTAGCGCCGCCCTACGAGCAGTACTTC

d_gene: .
v_gene: TRBV2
abundance: .
j_gene: TRBJ1-1
CDR3aa: CASSSGTGWGAPEAFF
CDR3nt: TGTGCCAGCAGTTCAGGTACGGGCTGGGGCGCCCCTGAAGCTTTCTTT

d_gene: TRBD1
v_gene: TRBV27
abundance: once
j_gene: TRBJ1-4
CDR3aa: CASSSGQGAREKLFF
CDR3nt: TGTGCCAGCAGTTCCGGACAGGGGGCGCGAGAAAAACTGTTTTTT

d_gene: TRBD1
v_gene: TRBV6-5
abundance: .
j_gene: TRBJ1-2
CDR3aa: CASRGTAPLYGYTF
CDR3nt: TGTGCCAGCAGAGGGACAGCACCCCTATACGGCTACACCTTC

d_gene: .
v_gene: TRBV7-9
abundance: .
j_gene: TRBJ2-6
CDR3aa: CASSLGSNVLTF
CDR3nt: TGTGCCAGCAGCTTAGGTTCAAACGTCCTGACTTTC

d_gene: .
v_gene: TRBV30
abundance: .
j_gene: TRBJ1-6
CDR3aa: CAWSVAGAPYNSPLHF
CDR3nt: TGTGCCTGGAGTGTAGCAGGGGCCCCCTATAATTCACCCCTCCACTTT

d_gene: .
v_gene: TRBV12-2
abundance: .
j_gene: TRBJ2-7
CDR3aa: CASPPGGEHGPSYEQYF
CDR3nt: TGTGCAAGTCCCCCAGGAGGGGAGCATGGTCCTTCCTACGAGCAGTACTTC

d_gene: .
v_gene: TRBV19
abundance: .
j_gene: TRBJ1-5
CDR3aa: CASSPTRGSNQPQHF
CDR3nt: TGTGCCAGTAGTCCGACCAGGGGCAGCAATCAGCCCCAGCATTTT

d_gene: .
v_gene: TRBV5-6
abundance: .
j_gene: TRBJ2-1
CDR3aa: CASRTHNEQFF
CDR3nt: TGTGCCAGCAGAACTCACAATGAGCAGTTCTTC

d_gene: TRBD1
v_gene: TRBV11-3
abundance: .
j_gene: TRBJ1-1
CDR3aa: CASSRDSLNTEAFF
CDR3nt: TGTGCCAGCAGCCGGGACAGCCTGAACACTGAAGCTTTCTTT

d_gene: .
v_gene: TRBV6-5
abundance: .
j_gene: TRBJ2-2
CDR3aa: CASSYGGLNQGGELFF
CDR3nt: TGTGCCAGCAGTTACGGGGGCCTTAATCAGGGCGGGGAGCTGTTTTTT

d_gene: TRBD1
v_gene: TRBV11-2
abundance: .
j_gene: TRBJ1-6
CDR3aa: CASSPTPDRSNSPLHF
CDR3nt: TGTGCCAGCAGCCCTACCCCGGACAGGTCTAATTCACCCCTCCACTTT

d_gene: .
v_gene: TRBV5-1
abundance: .
j_gene: TRBJ1-6
CDR3aa: CASSFSRPTGIYNSPLHF
CDR3nt: TGCGCCAGCAGCTTTTCCCGGCCGACAGGAATCTATAATTCACCCCTCCACTTT